These 26 T cell receptor beta chains originate from one sample sequenced in a study of blood T cells in healthy people across ages (dated by TCRdb to 2013 to 2016). Libraries came from 5' RACE. Reads for this sample came from an Illumina HiSeq 2500. A second roughly 6 to 11 cycle PCR used a sample-barcoded 5' primer and a J-beta primer mix. TCRdb cleaned the public reads at Q25 with fastp, built clones with MiXCR and kept in-frame beta chains. CDR3 protein duplicates are merged, each entry listing the most common genes and DNA. Recorded for this sample are about 1.8 million distinct CDR3 sequences; approximately 50% of them occurred a single time. Jointly, the top ten make up roughly 2.1% of the sample. The material sequenced was blood. These TCRs come from a woman in her thirties or forties in good health.

The chain couples TRBV27 to TRBJ2-7; 10 nucleotides match TRBD1. V lost 6 bases to trimming and J lost 7 bases; unmatched junction nucleotides: 12. The CDR3 contains 15 residues. CDR1 is MNHEY, CDR2 SMNVEV, per germline (reference sequence). The CDR3 DNA reads as TGTGCCAGCAGAAGAATGGGACAGGGGTACAATGAGCAGTACTTC. Its translation is CASRRMGQGYNEQYF.

V gene TRBV7-9 combines with J gene TRBJ2-5, with no clear D. Trimming removed 7 bases from V and 2 bases from J, with 8 bases in between. Germline V gene lookup returns CDR1 SEHNR and CDR2 FQNEAQ (reference sequence). CDR3 size: 12 residues. This CDR3 reads CASNGQQETQYF. The CDR3 DNA reads TGTGCCAGCAATGGCCAGCAAGAGACCCAGTACTTC.

This clonotype was seen just once. V gene TRBV6-5 combines with J gene TRBJ2-5; D not certain. Germline lookup yields CDR1 MNHEY and CDR2 SVGAGI. This CDR3 region has 16 residues. With 2 bases removed from V and 1 base from J, the gap between germline ends came to 14 bases. The CDR3 loop is CASSYSPPGPQETQYF. The CDR3 DNA reads TGTGCCAGCAGTTACAGTCCGCCAGGACCCCAAGAGACCCAGTACTTC.

The V and J genes are TRBV20-1 and TRBJ2-7; D is perhaps TRBD2 (5 bases). Germline assignment: CDR1 DFQATT and CDR2 SNEGSKA (reference sequence). CDR3 size: 13 residues. V was cut by 6 bases and J by 2 bases, with 14 bases left in between. Written as DNA, the CDR3 is TGCAGTGCCCGAAGGCTAGCAGCCTACGAGCAGTACTTC. It encodes CSARRLAAYEQYF.

The chain has TRBV6-2 or TRBV6-3 and TRBJ1-4; TRBD1 matches at 12 bases. CDR3 length: 17 amino acids. J was trimmed by 7 bases and V by 6 bases; bases with no gene match: 12. Germline loops: CDR1 MNHEY, CDR2 SVGEGT. As DNA, the CDR3 is TGTGCCAGCAGCACCGGGACAGGGGGCGTTCACGGTGAAAAACTGTTTTTT. Translation gives CASSTGTGGVHGEKLFF.

The V and J genes are TRBV29-1 and TRBJ1-5; D is undetermined. The germline CDR1 and CDR2 sequences are SQVTM and ANQGSEA. V was trimmed by 5 bases and J by 3 bases, leaving 11 bases between them. This CDR3 has 13 residues. The CDR3 DNA sequence: TGCAGCGTTTTAGAAGGGCTCAATCAGCCCCAGCATTTT. This gives the protein CSVLEGLNQPQHF. The whole variable domain, remainder taken from reference TRBV29-1 and TRBJ1-5, is SAVISQKPSRDICQRGTSLTIQCQVDSQVTMMFWYRQQPGQSLTLIATANQGSEATYESGFVIDKFPISRPNLTFSTLTVSNMSPEDSSIYLCSVLEGLNQPQHFGDGTRLSIL.

J is TRBJ2-1 and V is TRBV10-3; TRBD1 or TRBD2 may be the D gene (5 bases each). This CDR3 comprises 15 residues. V was clipped by 4 bases and J by 5 bases, with 15 bases between them. Germline lookup yields CDR1 ENHRY and CDR2 SYGVKD. The CDR3 region has the DNA TGTGCCATCAGTGCAGAAAAAGGGACGCACAATGAGCAGTTCTTC. Translating gives CAISAEKGTHNEQFF.

The rearrangement joins TRBV6-5 to TRBJ2-1; possible D gene TRBD1, 5 bases. The V end was cut by 2 bases, the J end by 0 bases, with 14 bases between. Germline lookup yields CDR1 MNHEY and CDR2 SVGAGI. The CDR3 is 17 residues long. The CDR3 sequence is CASSYGNRRYSYNEQFF. The CDR3 DNA follows: TGTGCCAGCAGTTACGGGAACAGGCGATACTCCTACAATGAGCAGTTCTTC.

V is TRBV12-3 or TRBV12-4 and J is TRBJ2-3; 7 bases are a match to TRBD1. The V gene end was trimmed by 5 bases and the J gene end by 5 bases; junction bases not matched to a gene: 7. This CDR3 comprises 14 residues. The CDR3 region is CASSPRGPGDTQYF. The CDR3 nucleotides read TGTGCCAGCAGTCCGAGGGGGCCAGGAGATACGCAGTATTTT.

This clonotype was recorded a few times. The V and J genes are TRBV5-1 and TRBJ2-1; 8 nucleotides line up with TRBD1. J lost 9 bases, V lost 0 bases, and 5 bases had no gene match. There are 14 residues in the CDR3. Germline V gives CDR1 SGHRS, CDR2 YFSETQ. CDR3 in DNA: TGCGCCAGCAGCTTGGGTCATCAGGGGGCTGAGCAGTTCTTC. This sequence encodes CASSLGHQGAEQFF.

The chain links TRBV9 to TRBJ2-4; D is unresolved. The J call is doubtful: the DNA matches TRBJ2-5 better. The CDR3 runs 13 residues. Germline V CDR1 and CDR2: SGDLS, YYNGEE. The CDR3 loop is CASSGYYEETQYF. The DNA of the CDR3 is TGTGCCAGCAGCGGATACTATGAAGAGACCCAGTACTTC.

This chain links TRBV7-9 with TRBJ2-3, with TRBD1 matching 8 bases. Germline V gene sequence: CDR1 SEHNR, CDR2 FQNEAQ (reference sequence). V gave up 4 bases and J gave up 4 bases; unmatched junction bases: 7. CDR3 length: 15 amino acids. CDR3 sequence (DNA): TGTGCCAGCAGCTCCGACAGGGGTCCCGCAGATACGCAGTATTTT. It translates to CASSSDRGPADTQYF.

The gene calls are TRBV20-1 and TRBJ2-4; 15 bases fit TRBD2. With the DNA end fitting TRBJ2-7 better, the J assignment may be wrong. Germline values: CDR1 DFQATT, CDR2 SNEGSKA (reference sequence). This CDR3 region has 15 residues. CDR3 DNA: TGCAGTGCTAGAGACCGGACTAGCGGGGGGGTCGAGCAGTACTTC. Its translation: CSARDRTSGGVEQYF.

V gene TRBV7-2 combines with J gene TRBJ2-7, with D possibly matching TRBD2 (6 bases). The J call may be wrong; the DNA end is better matched by TRBJ2-5. The CDR3 has 15 amino acids. Germline V CDR1 and CDR2: SGHTA, FQGNSA. The DNA of the CDR3 is TGTGCCAGCAGGTTAAATAGCGGATGGCAAGAGACCCAGTACTTC. Translated, it gives CASRLNSGWQETQYF.

The V call is TRBV28, the J call TRBJ1-4; D possibly corresponds to TRBD1 (6 bases). CDR3 size: 12 residues. Trimming took off 9 bases at V and 8 bases at J, with 13 bases between the two ends. In germline, CDR1 is MDHEN, CDR2 SYDVKM. CDR3 protein: CASQGGLEKLFF. The CDR3 DNA is TGTGCCAGTCAAGGGGGACTAGAAAAACTGTTTTTT.

The chain joins TRBV20-1 to TRBJ2-7; D gene ambiguous. Germline V gene data show CDR1 as DFQATT and CDR2 as SNEGSKA (reference sequence). The CDR3 length is 11 residues. V was pared by 5 bases and J by 7 bases, with 12 bases between. This chain's CDR3 is CSAHRVDEQYF. Written as DNA, the CDR3 is TGCAGTGCTCATAGGGTTGATGAGCAGTACTTC.

The V and J genes are TRBV24-1 and TRBJ2-5; D unresolved. Germline values: CDR1 KGHDR, CDR2 SFDVKD. Trimming pared 2 bases from V and 5 bases from J, leaving 11 bases between. This CDR3 is built from 14 residues. The CDR3 reads CATSDWATGETQYF. The CDR3 coding sequence is TGTGCCACCAGTGATTGGGCCACTGGGGAGACCCAGTACTTC.

This clonotype was observed at least ten times. The J gene is TRBJ2-4, the V gene TRBV7-2; 8 positions agree with TRBD1. In germline, CDR1 is SGHTA, CDR2 FQGNSA. Trimming at V came to 1 base and at J to 6 bases, leaving 2 bases not matched to a gene. This CDR3 comprises 14 residues. The CDR3 bases are TGTGCCAGCAGCTTAGGAGACAGGGGAAACATTCAGTACTTC. Protein sequence: CASSLGDRGNIQYF. Supplemented by reference TRBV7-2 and TRBJ2-4, the full variable domain reads GAGVSQSPSNKVTEKGKDVELRCDPISGHTALYWYRQSLGQGLEFLIYFQGNSAPDKSGLPSDRFSAERTGGSVSTLTIQRTQQEDSAVYLCASSLGDRGNIQYFGAGTRLSVL.

V and J are TRBV7-2 and TRBJ1-2; D gene uncertain. The germline V and J ends were trimmed by 1 base and 4 bases, with 10 bases remaining between them. There are 14 residues in the CDR3. Germline values: CDR1 SGHTA, CDR2 FQGNSA. CDR3 DNA: TGTGCCAGCAGCTTAGTCAAGGGATTCTATGGCTACACCTTC. Its protein is CASSLVKGFYGYTF.

This clonotype has only a few counts. The CDR3 DNA follows: TGTGCCAGCAGTGACCTTCGCGGGGGTCACAATGAGCAGTTCTTC. Protein product: CASSDLRGGHNEQFF. The V and J genes are TRBV6-5 and TRBJ2-1, with TRBD2 matching over 7 bases. The CDR3 loop spans 15 amino acids. After removal of 5 bases from V and 5 bases from J, the junction contained 9 bases not matched to a gene. Germline V gene sequence: CDR1 MNHEY, CDR2 SVGAGI.

The sample holds a few counts of this clonotype. The chain joins TRBV20-1 to TRBJ2-7, with TRBD2 matching 8 bases. CDR3 length: 15 residues. Trimming cost V 3 bases and J 3 bases; bases outside gene matches: 10. CDR1 and CDR2 from the germline V gene are DFQATT and SNEGSKA (reference sequence). The CDR3 is CSASEGSGVYYEQYF. The CDR3 DNA reads as TGCAGTGCTAGCGAGGGTAGCGGGGTGTACTACGAGCAGTACTTC.

The table lists this clonotype with a few counts. This rearrangement joins TRBV5-1 to TRBJ1-2; possible D gene TRBD1, 6 bases. Looked up from germline, CDR1 is SGHRS and CDR2 is YFSETQ. Trimming removed 2 bases from V and 3 bases from J, with 14 bases in between. The CDR3 is 15 residues long. This CDR3 reads CASSLQGGPYYGYTF. In DNA form, the CDR3 reads TGCGCCAGCAGCTTACAGGGAGGGCCGTACTATGGCTACACCTTC. Complete variable domain (other parts from reference TRBV5-1 and TRBJ1-2): KAGVTQTPRYLIKTRGQQVTLSCSPISGHRSVSWYQQTPGQGLQFLFEYFSETQRNKGNFPGRFSGRQFSNSRSEMNVSTLELGDSALYLCASSLQGGPYYGYTFGSGTRLTVV.

The chain has TRBV15 and TRBJ2-3; D possibly corresponds to TRBD2 (7 bases). The CDR3 runs to 20 residues. Deletions cut 0 bases from V and 0 bases from J, with 22 bases between. Looked up from germline, CDR1 is LNHNV and CDR2 is YYDKDF (reference sequence). CDR3 sequence (DNA): TGTGCCACCAGCAGAGACCGCGGGGGCCCCAGCCGCCTAAGCACAGATACGCAGTATTTT. Residues: CATSRDRGGPSRLSTDTQYF. Full variable domain (rest looked up from reference TRBV15 and TRBJ2-3): DAMVIQNPRYQVTQFGKPVTLSCSQTLNHNVMYWYQQKSSQAPKLLFHYYDKDFNNEADTPDNFQSRRPNTSFCFLDIRSPGLGDTAMYLCATSRDRGGPSRLSTDTQYFGPGTRLTVL.

The chain is built from TRBV6-5 and TRBJ2-5, with D tentatively TRBD1 (6 bases). Germline-derived CDR1 and CDR2 are MNHEY and SVGAGI. Trimming took off 6 bases at V and 3 bases at J, with 20 bases between the two ends. The CDR3 spans 16 residues. CDR3 nucleotides: TGTGCCAGCAGGCTCCTTACGCGTCAGGGGAAAGAGACCCAGTACTTC. Protein product: CASRLLTRQGKETQYF.

V gene TRBV20-1 combines with J gene TRBJ1-2, with 8 bases matching TRBD1. CDR1 is DFQATT, CDR2 SNEGSKA, per germline (reference sequence). CDR3 length: 13 amino acids. V shed 6 bases and J 5 bases; nucleotides not matched to a gene: 8. The CDR3 sequence: CSAVRGLGYGYTF. Written as DNA, the CDR3 is TGCAGTGCAGTCAGGGGGCTTGGATATGGCTACACCTTC.

A few counts support this clonotype. This chain connects TRBV7-2 to TRBJ2-7; D is ambiguous. CDR3 length: 13 residues. Deletions cut 1 base from V and 4 bases from J, with 8 bases between. From germline, CDR1 is SGHTA and CDR2 FQGNSA. The CDR3 coding sequence is TGTGCCAGCAGCTTAGAAACACAATACGAGCAGTACTTC. It specifies CASSLETQYEQYF.